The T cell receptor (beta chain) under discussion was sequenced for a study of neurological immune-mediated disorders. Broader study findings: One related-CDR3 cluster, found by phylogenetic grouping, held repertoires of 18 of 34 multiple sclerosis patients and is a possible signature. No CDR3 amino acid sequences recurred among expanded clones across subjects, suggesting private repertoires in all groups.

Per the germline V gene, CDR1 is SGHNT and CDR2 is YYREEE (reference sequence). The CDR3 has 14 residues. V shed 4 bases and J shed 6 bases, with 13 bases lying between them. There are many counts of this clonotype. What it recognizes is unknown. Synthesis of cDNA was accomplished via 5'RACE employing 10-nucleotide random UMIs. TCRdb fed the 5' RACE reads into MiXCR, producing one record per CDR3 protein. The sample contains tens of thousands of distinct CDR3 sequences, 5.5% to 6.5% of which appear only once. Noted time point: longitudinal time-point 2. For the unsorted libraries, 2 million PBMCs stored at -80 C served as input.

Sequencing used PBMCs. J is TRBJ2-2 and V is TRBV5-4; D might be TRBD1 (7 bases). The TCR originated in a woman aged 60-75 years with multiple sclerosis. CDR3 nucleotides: TGTGCCAGCAGCCGAACAGGGGAGGCCGGGGAGCTGTTTTTT. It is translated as CASSRTGEAGELFF.